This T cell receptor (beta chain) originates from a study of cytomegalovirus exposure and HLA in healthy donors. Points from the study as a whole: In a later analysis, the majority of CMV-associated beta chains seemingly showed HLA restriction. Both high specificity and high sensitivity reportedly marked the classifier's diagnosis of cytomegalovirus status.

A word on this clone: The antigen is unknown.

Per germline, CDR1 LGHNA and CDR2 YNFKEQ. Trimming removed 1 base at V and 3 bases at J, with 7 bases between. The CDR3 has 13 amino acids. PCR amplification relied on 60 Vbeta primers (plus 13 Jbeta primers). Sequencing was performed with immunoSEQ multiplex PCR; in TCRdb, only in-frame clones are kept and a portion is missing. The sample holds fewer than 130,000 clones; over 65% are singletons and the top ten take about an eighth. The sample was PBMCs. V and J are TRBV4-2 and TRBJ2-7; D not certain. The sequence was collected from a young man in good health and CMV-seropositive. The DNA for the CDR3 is TGTGCCAGCAGCCAAGGCGGAGACTACGAGCAGTACTTC. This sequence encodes CASSQGGDYEQYF.